Listed here are 17 T cell receptor beta chains from one sample, sequenced in a study of cytomegalovirus exposure and HLA in healthy donors. With 60 Vbeta and 13 Jbeta primers, the PCR was carried out. The assay was immunoSEQ multiplex PCR, and TCRdb's table has in-frame clones only and misses some. The data hold around 100,000 clones, with about 80% observed a single time. Sequenced material: PBMCs. These receptors came from a man aged 50 to 59 in good health and CMV-seropositive.

A few counts support this clone. J is TRBJ1-2 and V is TRBV10-2; D is possibly TRBD1 (6 bases). V dropped 6 bases and J dropped 2 bases, with 13 bases sitting between them. Germline V CDR1 and CDR2: WSHSY, SAAADI. The CDR3 spans 14 residues. CDR3 region: CASRPQGSNYGYTF. CDR3 nucleotides: TGCGCCAGCAGACCACAGGGCTCAAACTATGGCTACACCTTC.

The chain employs TRBV6-5 and TRBJ2-7, with a weak D call TRBD1 (5 bases). This CDR3 comprises 15 residues. The germline gives CDR1 MNHEY, CDR2 SVGAGI. V lost 5 bases and J 5 bases, leaving 19 bases between the germline ends. CDR3: CASSRHPRLRDEQYF. The CDR3 nucleotides are TGTGCCAGCAGTAGACACCCCAGGCTCAGGGACGAGCAGTACTTC.

This chain connects TRBV11-2 to TRBJ1-1; D is perhaps TRBD1 (5 bases). The CDR3 runs to 14 residues. The germline CDR1 and CDR2 sequences are SGHAT and FQNNGV. V gave up 1 base and J gave up 4 bases, with 10 bases separating them. The CDR3: CASSLGVGGTEAFF. In DNA form, the CDR3 reads TGTGCCAGCAGCTTAGGAGTGGGGGGCACTGAAGCTTTCTTT.

The chain combines TRBV5-8 with TRBJ2-3, with D unclear. V gave up 0 bases and J gave up 0 bases, with 8 bases separating them. The CDR3 consists of 15 residues. Germline CDR1 and CDR2: SGHTS and YDEGEE. The DNA of the CDR3 is TGTGCCAGCAGCTTGGGGCAGATAAGCACAGATACGCAGTATTTT. Translation: CASSLGQISTDTQYF.

V is TRBV4-1 and J is TRBJ2-4; TRBD2 matches 10 bases. The CDR3 is made up of 17 amino acids. Germline V lookup: CDR1 MGHRA, CDR2 YSYEKL. V lost 1 base to trimming and J lost 3 bases; unmatched junction nucleotides: 6. The CDR3 sequence is CASSQVGLAVFKNIQYF. The DNA for the CDR3 is TGCGCCAGCAGCCAAGTCGGACTAGCGGTTTTCAAAAACATTCAGTACTTC.

This chain links TRBV7-3 with TRBJ2-1; TRBD2 matches 9 bases. With V trimmed by 5 bases and J by 4 bases, 3 bases remained unmatched. There are 14 residues in the CDR3. In germline, CDR1 is SGHTA, CDR2 FQGTGA. In nucleotides, the CDR3 is TGTGCCAGCAGCCCCGGACTAGCGTACAATGAGCAGTTCTTC. This encodes CASSPGLAYNEQFF. The variable domain in full, with the rest retrieved from reference TRBV7-3 and TRBJ2-1, is GAGVSQTPSNKVTEKGKYVELRCDPISGHTALYWYRQSLGQGPEFLIYFQGTGAADDSGLPNDRFFAVRPEGSVSTLKIQRTERGDSAVYLCASSPGLAYNEQFFGPGTRLTVL.

This chain joins TRBV2 and TRBJ1-1; D gene unclear. The CDR3 has 15 residues. Germline CDR1 is SNHLY and CDR2 is FYNNEI. V lost 5 bases, J lost 1 base, and 14 bases lay in between. Written as DNA, the CDR3 is TGTGCCAGCAGTCCCTCCGCCCGGGGGAACACTGAAGCTTTCTTT. It translates to CASSPSARGNTEAFF.

The chain couples TRBV11-2 to TRBJ1-4; D is possibly TRBD1 (6 bases). Trimming cost V 4 bases and J 4 bases, with 16 bases left between them. CDR1 and CDR2 (germline): SGHAT, FQNNGV. The CDR3 sequence is 16 residues long. CDR3 region: CASSSHGGHSNEKLFF. The CDR3 DNA follows: TGTGCCAGCAGCTCTCACGGGGGGCATAGTAATGAAAAACTGTTTTTT.

This clone has just a few counts. The chain couples TRBV2 to TRBJ1-6, with no clear D. The CDR3 consists of 15 residues. Germline V gives CDR1 SNHLY, CDR2 FYNNEI. The V end lost 1 base, the J end lost 9 bases, and 13 bases lay between the germline ends. CDR3 loop: CASSEGAGGSSPLHF. The CDR3 DNA is TGTGCCAGCAGTGAAGGGGCTGGAGGGAGTTCACCCCTCCACTTT.

The CDR3 region has the DNA TGTGCCAGCAGCTTAGACCCTAGCGGGAGGGGCACCCAGTACTTC. Protein sequence: CASSLDPSGRGTQYF. The chain carries TRBV7-2 and TRBJ2-5; 12 nucleotides agree with TRBD2. The germline V gene encodes CDR1 SGHTA and CDR2 FQGNSA. This CDR3 has 15 amino acids. Trimming cost V 1 base and J 8 bases; bases outside gene matches: 5.

The chain employs TRBV2 and TRBJ1-2; D might be TRBD1 (5 bases). The CDR3 is 13 residues long. From germline, CDR1 is SNHLY and CDR2 FYNNEI. Trimming cost V 0 bases and J 7 bases, with 9 bases left between them. The CDR3 spells CASSEALGGGYTF. CDR3 coding DNA: TGTGCCAGCAGTGAAGCTTTGGGGGGTGGCTACACCTTC. The variable domain in full, completed from reference TRBV2 and TRBJ1-2, reads EPEVTQTPSHQVTQMGQEVILRCVPISNHLYFYWYRQILGQKVEFLVSFYNNEISEKSEIFDDQFSVERPDGSNFTLKIRSTKLEDSAMYFCASSEALGGGYTFGSGTRLTVV.

The V gene is TRBV5-4, the J gene TRBJ1-4; maybe TRBD1 (6 bases). Germline assignment: CDR1 SGHNT and CDR2 YYREEE (reference sequence). Between the trimmed V and J ends, which lost 4 bases and 8 bases, there was a span of 18 bases. The CDR3 is 15 amino acids. In nucleotides, the CDR3 is TGTGCCAGCAGCCCAAAAGGGGGGGGCACCGAAAAACTGTTTTTT. Encoded protein: CASSPKGGGTEKLFF. Looking up the rest from reference TRBV5-4 and TRBJ1-4 gives the full variable domain: ETGVTQSPTHLIKTRGQQVTLRCSSQSGHNTVSWYQQALGQGPQFIFQYYREEENGRGNFPPRFSGLQFPNYSSELNVNALELDDSALYLCASSPKGGGTEKLFFGSGTQLSVL.

The chain is built from TRBV5-1 and TRBJ2-3, with 11 bases identical to TRBD2. The J segment lost 6 bases and the V segment lost 4 bases, leaving 10 bases of the junction unmatched. Germline assignment: CDR1 SGHRS and CDR2 YFSETQ. The CDR3 sequence is 16 residues long. In nucleotides, the CDR3 is TGCGCCAGCAGCAGACTCGGGACTAGCGGCAAGGATACGCAGTATTTT. It specifies CASSRLGTSGKDTQYF.

V and J are TRBV28 and TRBJ1-5, with 7 bases fitting TRBD1. Trimming at V came to 7 bases and at J to 9 bases, leaving 6 bases not matched to a gene. Germline lookup yields CDR1 MDHEN and CDR2 SYDVKM. CDR3 length: 12 residues. CDR3 protein: CASTSGGRPQHF. CDR3 coding DNA: TGTGCCAGCACTTCAGGGGGGCGGCCCCAGCATTTT.

The rearrangement links TRBV7-9 to TRBJ2-7; 13 nucleotides align to TRBD2. Germline CDR1 reads SEHNR; CDR2 reads FQNEAQ (reference sequence). After removal of 5 bases from V and 0 bases from J, the junction contained 7 bases not matched to a gene. The CDR3 totals 17 residues. CDR3 nucleotide sequence: TGTGCCAGCAGCCTTGGACTAGCGGGGGAGGGCTCCTACGAGCAGTACTTC. Protein product: CASSLGLAGEGSYEQYF.

The chain carries TRBV5-6 and TRBJ2-7, with D tentatively TRBD1 (5 bases). V lost 3 bases and J lost 7, with 23 bases in between. CDR1 is SGHDT and CDR2 is YYEEEE in the germline V gene. The CDR3 has 16 residues. This CDR3 is CASSWGDSRRVDEQYF. The CDR3 nucleotides are TGTGCCAGCAGCTGGGGCGACAGTAGGAGAGTGGATGAGCAGTACTTC.

The V gene is TRBV10-3, the J gene TRBJ2-7, with 12 bases that match TRBD1. The ends lost 6 bases at V and 5 bases at J; junction bases unmatched: 5. The CDR3 totals 14 residues. Germline V CDR1 and CDR2: ENHRY, SYGVKD. The CDR3 reads CAIRAGTGGNEQYF. CDR3 sequence (DNA): TGTGCCATCAGGGCCGGGACAGGGGGCAACGAGCAGTACTTC.